This T cell receptor (beta chain) was recovered during a study of blood T cell repertoires in COVID-19. In the study overall: The analysed material was cDNA or gDNA that came from T cells, B-cell-depleted T cells, or PBMCs.

The CDR3 length is 15 residues. The V gene's germline CDR1 is SGHDN and CDR2 FVKESK. Between the trimmed V and J ends, which lost 1 base and 2 bases, there was a span of 11 bases. Participants spanned ages roughly 18 to 95 years and resided in 20 to 25 US areas. Participant-reported clinical history was the basis for cohort assignment. In the original analysis: Researchers report that nucleated cell counts were estimated from reference gene primer amplification. Data came from immunoSEQ multiplex PCR; TCRdb stores just in-frame clones and leaves some out. V, J and clone size are taken as reported in that table, and D and trimming were inferred from the DNA itself. The table has over 110,000 clones, about 87% seen once.

The TCR was taken from a man in his fifties or sixties in a cohort exposed to, infected with or recovered from COVID-19 (not recorded which). The rearrangement links TRBV14 to TRBJ2-5, with D possibly TRBD1 on 5 matching bases. Sequencing was carried out using PBMCs or T cells enriched from blood (not recorded which). In DNA form, the CDR3 reads TGTGCCAGCAGCCAAGTTCTAGGACAACAAGAGACCCAGTACTTC. The encoded protein is CASSQVLGQQETQYF.